This T cell receptor beta chain comes out of a study of T-cell memory formation after mild COVID-19. This clonotype was observed a handful of times. Its matching antigen is unknown. Via MiXCR, TCRdb re-called the 5' RACE reads, giving one row per CDR3 protein. The sample holds 110,000 to 150,000 distinct CDR3 sequences, around 25% seen once. Study-wide findings and caveats: Second-wave clones peaking on day 37 lacked confirmed SARS-CoV-2 specificity. The appearance of some responding clones in pre-infection memory suggested that cross-reactive memory joined.

This CDR3 has 16 amino acids. Germline values: CDR1 SGHAT, CDR2 FQNNGV. Germline trimming cut 3 bases from V and 0 bases from J; bases unmatched to any gene: 5. The source of this sequence is an adult woman who had mild COVID-19 (a few samples of this study predate the infection). Cell type and time point are not known. The genes are TRBV11-2 and TRBJ2-3; TRBD1 aligns across 8 bases. Sequencing was carried out using PBMCs or a T cell subset sorted from them (not recorded which). Written as DNA, the CDR3 is TGTGCCAGCAGCTTCGGGACAGGCGCTAGCACAGATACGCAGTATTTT. Protein sequence: CASSFGTGASTDTQYF.